This T cell receptor beta chain was sequenced during a study of T-cell reconstitution after alpha-beta-depleted transplantation in children. General study points: T cells produced anew were the main source of T-cell counts and diversity one year after transplant. Day-60 TCRbeta diversity that was high in some patients was derived from surviving recipient T cells and thymic progenitors.

Per germline, CDR1 SGHRS and CDR2 YFSETQ. Between the trimmed V and J ends, which lost 4 bases and 1 base, there was a span of 17 bases. The length of the CDR3 is 16 residues. There are many counts of this clonotype. Its matching antigen is unknown. Molecular barcoding with unique molecular identifiers was used for the TCRbeta library. TCRdb re-derived calls from the PCR reads in MiXCR, one entry per CDR3 protein. The table lists 200,000 or so distinct CDR3 sequences, 5% to 7.5% of them singletons, with about 5% in the top ten. The V gene is TRBV5-1, the J gene TRBJ1-1; maybe TRBD1 (6 bases). This clonotype was obtained from a girl in the first two years of life with combined immunodeficiency, due to receive a stem cell transplant. The sample here was PBMCs, taken before TCRalphabeta/CD19-depleted stem cell transplant. DNA of the CDR3: TGCGCCAGCAGCCCGGAACCGCCAGGGGAGAACACTGAAGCTTTCTTT. Amino acid sequence: CASSPEPPGENTEAFF.